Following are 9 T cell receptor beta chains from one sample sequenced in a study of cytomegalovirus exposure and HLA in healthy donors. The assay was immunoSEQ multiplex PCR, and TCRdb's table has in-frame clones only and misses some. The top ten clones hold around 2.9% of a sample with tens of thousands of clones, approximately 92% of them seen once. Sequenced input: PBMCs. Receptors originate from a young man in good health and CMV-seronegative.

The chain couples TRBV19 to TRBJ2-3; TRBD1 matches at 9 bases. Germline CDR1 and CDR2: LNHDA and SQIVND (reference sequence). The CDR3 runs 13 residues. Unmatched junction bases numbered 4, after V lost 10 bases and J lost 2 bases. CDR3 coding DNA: TGTGCCATCCGGGACAGGGCCACAGATACGCAGTATTTT. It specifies CAIRDRATDTQYF.

The CDR3 DNA reads TGTGCCAGCAGCTTGTTGACTAGCTCCTACGAGCAGTACTTC. This codes for CASSLLTSSYEQYF. J is TRBJ2-7 and V is TRBV5-5, with D tentatively TRBD2 (6 bases). In germline, CDR1 is SGHKS, CDR2 YYEKEE (reference sequence). The CDR3 runs 14 residues. Trimming took 1 base from V and 0 from J, leaving 8 bases between them.

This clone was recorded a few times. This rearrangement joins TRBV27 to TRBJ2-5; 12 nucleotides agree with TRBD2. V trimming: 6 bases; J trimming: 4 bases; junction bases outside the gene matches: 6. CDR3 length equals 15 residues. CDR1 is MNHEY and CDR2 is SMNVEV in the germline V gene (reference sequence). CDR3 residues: CASRVTSGGSETQYF. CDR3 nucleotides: TGTGCCAGCAGGGTCACTAGCGGGGGGTCAGAGACCCAGTACTTC.

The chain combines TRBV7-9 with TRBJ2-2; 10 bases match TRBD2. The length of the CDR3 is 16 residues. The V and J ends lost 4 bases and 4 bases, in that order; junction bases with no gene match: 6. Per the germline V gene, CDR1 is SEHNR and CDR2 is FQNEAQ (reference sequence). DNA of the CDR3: TGTGCCAGCAGCTCCCGAGCGGGAGGGCCCACCGGGGAGCTGTTTTTT. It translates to CASSSRAGGPTGELFF.

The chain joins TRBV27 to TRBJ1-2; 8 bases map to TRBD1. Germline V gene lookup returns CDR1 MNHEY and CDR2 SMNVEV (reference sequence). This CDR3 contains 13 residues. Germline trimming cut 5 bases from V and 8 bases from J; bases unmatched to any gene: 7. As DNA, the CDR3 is TGTGCCAGCAGTCGTCTACAGGGGGAAGGCTACACCTTC. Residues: CASSRLQGEGYTF.

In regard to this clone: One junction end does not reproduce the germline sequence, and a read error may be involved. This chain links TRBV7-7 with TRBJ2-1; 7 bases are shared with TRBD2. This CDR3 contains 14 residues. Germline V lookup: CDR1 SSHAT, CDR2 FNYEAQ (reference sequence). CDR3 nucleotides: TGTGCTAGCAGCCGGGGGGTTCAGGGCAATGAGCAGTTCTTC. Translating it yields CASSRGVQGNEQFF. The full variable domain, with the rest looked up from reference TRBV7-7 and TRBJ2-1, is GAGVSQSPRYKVTKRGQDVTLRCDPISSHATLYWYQQALGQGPEFLTYFNYEAQPDKSGLPSDRFSAERPEGSISTLTIQRTEQRDSAMYRCASSRGVQGNEQFFGPGTRLTVL.

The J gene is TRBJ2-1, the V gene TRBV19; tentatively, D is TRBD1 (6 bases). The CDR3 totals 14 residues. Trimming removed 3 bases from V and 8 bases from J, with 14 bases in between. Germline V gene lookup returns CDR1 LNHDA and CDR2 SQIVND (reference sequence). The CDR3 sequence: CASSMTGPVDEQFF. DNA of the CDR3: TGTGCCAGTAGTATGACAGGACCGGTGGATGAGCAGTTCTTC. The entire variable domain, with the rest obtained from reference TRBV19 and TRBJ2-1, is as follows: DGGITQSPKYLFRKEGQNVTLSCEQNLNHDAMYWYRQDPGQGLRLIYYSQIVNDFQKGDIAEGYSVSREKKESFPLTVTSAQKNPTAFYLCASSMTGPVDEQFFGPGTRLTVL.

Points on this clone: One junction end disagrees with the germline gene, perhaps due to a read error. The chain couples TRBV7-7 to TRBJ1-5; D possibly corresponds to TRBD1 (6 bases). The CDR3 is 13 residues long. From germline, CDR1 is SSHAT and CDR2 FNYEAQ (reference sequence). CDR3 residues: CASSLAQGQPQHF. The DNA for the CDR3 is TGTGCTAGCAGCTTAGCCCAGGGGCAGCCCCAGCATTTT.

The DNA for the CDR3 is TGTGCCAGCAGTCTGCCGGGTGAAAAACTGTTTTTT. It specifies CASSLPGEKLFF. The chain combines TRBV28 with TRBJ1-4; D ambiguous. The CDR3 length is 12 residues. The germline V gene encodes CDR1 MDHEN and CDR2 SYDVKM. Trimming took 5 bases from V and 7 from J, leaving 8 bases between them.